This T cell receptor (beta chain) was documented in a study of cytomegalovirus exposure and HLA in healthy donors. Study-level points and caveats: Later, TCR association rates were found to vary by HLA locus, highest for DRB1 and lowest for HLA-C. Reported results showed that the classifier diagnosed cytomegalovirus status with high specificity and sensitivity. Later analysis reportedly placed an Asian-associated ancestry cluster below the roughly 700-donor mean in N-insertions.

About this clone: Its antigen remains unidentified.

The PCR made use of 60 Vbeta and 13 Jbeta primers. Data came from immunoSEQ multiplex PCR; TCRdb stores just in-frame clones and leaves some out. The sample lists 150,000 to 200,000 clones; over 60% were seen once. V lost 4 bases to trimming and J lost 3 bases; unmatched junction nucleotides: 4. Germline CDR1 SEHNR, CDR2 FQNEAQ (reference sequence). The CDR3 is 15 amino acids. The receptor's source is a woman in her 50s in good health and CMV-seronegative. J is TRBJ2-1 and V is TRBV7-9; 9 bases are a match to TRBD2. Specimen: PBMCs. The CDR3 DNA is TGTGCCAGCAGCTCTAGCGGGACCAACTACAATGAGCAGTTCTTC. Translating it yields CASSSSGTNYNEQFF.